Below are 3 T cell receptor beta chains sequenced from a single sample in a study of blood T cells in healthy people across ages. A second roughly 6 to 11 cycle PCR used barcoded and J-beta primers. TCRdb processed the 5' RACE reads anew with MiXCR; each CDR3 protein has one entry. The sample records over 600,000 distinct CDR3 sequences, 35% to 60% being singletons. Sequencing was performed on blood. The receptors here all came from a man aged 80 or over in good health.

CDR3 bases: TGTGCCAGCGGCAGGGGATATACCGGGGAGCTGTTTTTT. Protein: CASGRGYTGELFF. V gene TRBV7-2 combines with J gene TRBJ2-2; maybe TRBD1 (6 bases). CDR3 length: 13 amino acids. Germline CDR1 SGHTA, CDR2 FQGNSA. Trimming stripped 8 bases from V and 5 bases from J, with 12 bases between.

Comment on this clonotype: Sequence at one end of the junction differs from germline and may be a read error. This chain's CDR3 is CATGDGDEQYF. As DNA, the CDR3 is TGTGCCACCGGTGATGGAGACGAGCAGTACTTC. The chain joins TRBV24-1 to TRBJ2-7; D not certain. CDR1 is KGHDR, CDR2 SFDVKD, per germline. The CDR3 loop spans 11 amino acids.

Only a few counts were recorded for this clonotype. The chain is built from TRBV3-1 and TRBJ2-5; no definite D call. V gave up 1 base and J gave up 1 base, with 7 bases separating them. The CDR3 has 14 residues. Germline CDR1 is LGHDT and CDR2 is YNNKEL (reference sequence). CDR3 nucleotides: TGTGCCAGCAGCCAAGTGGCCAGCCAAGAGACCCAGTACTTC. Amino acid sequence: CASSQVASQETQYF.